This passage covers 18 T cell receptor beta chains from one sample sequenced in a study of cytomegalovirus exposure and HLA in healthy donors. This PCR relied on a set of 60 Vbeta primers and 13 Jbeta primers. The protocol was immunoSEQ multiplex PCR, while the TCRdb copy is restricted to in-frame clones and leaves out a portion. The table has 200,000 to 250,000 clones, about 80% seen once. The sample taken for sequencing was PBMCs. The source of these receptors is a woman in her forties in good health and CMV-seronegative.

This sequence joins TRBV14 and TRBJ1-4; D uncertain. Germline lookup yields CDR1 SGHDN and CDR2 FVKESK. Deletions cut 4 bases from V and 0 bases from J, with 12 bases between. This CDR3 spans 16 amino acids. The CDR3 nucleotides read TGTGCCAGCAGCCGACTCTCCACGGCAACTAATGAAAAACTGTTTTTT. Amino acid sequence: CASSRLSTATNEKLFF.

The rearrangement links TRBV7-3 to TRBJ2-5, with no clear D. CDR3 length: 13 residues. Trimming stripped 4 bases from V and 5 bases from J, with 11 bases between. Germline V gene sequence: CDR1 SGHTA, CDR2 FQGTGA. The CDR3 DNA follows: TGTGCCAGCAGCTCACTTACCCGCGAGACCCAGTACTTC. It codes for CASSSLTRETQYF.

The rearrangement links TRBV5-5 to TRBJ2-6, with TRBD1 as a possible D gene (6 bases). From germline, CDR1 is SGHKS and CDR2 YYEKEE (reference sequence). The CDR3 has 17 residues. With 4 bases removed from V and 0 bases from J, the gap between germline ends came to 14 bases. CDR3 DNA sequence: TGTGCCAGCAGCCAGGCTCTAGGGGGCTCTGGGGCCAACGTCCTGACTTTC. The encoded protein is CASSQALGGSGANVLTF.

The chain carries TRBV5-3 and TRBJ1-1; a weak D match, TRBD1 (5 bases). TRBV5-3 belongs to the ORF category, with a function that is uncertain. The CDR3 length is 13 residues. V lost 5 bases and J 3 bases, leaving 11 bases between the germline ends. CDR3 region: CARSLQVHTEAFF. CDR3 nucleotide sequence: TGTGCCAGAAGTTTACAGGTCCACACTGAAGCTTTCTTT.

This clone appeared a single time. The chain links TRBV19 to TRBJ1-5; D possibly corresponds to TRBD1 (5 bases). CDR1 is LNHDA, CDR2 SQIVND, per germline (reference sequence). V was clipped by 7 bases and J by 1 base, with 17 bases between them. The CDR3 consists of 16 residues. CDR3 DNA: TGTGCCAGTACTCCTTCGGGGGTTCTAAGCAATCAGCCCCAGCATTTT. It codes for CASTPSGVLSNQPQHF.

The chain has TRBV9 and TRBJ2-2, with TRBD2 matching 15 bases. The CDR3 length is 19 residues. V dropped 3 bases and J dropped 3; count of bases not matched to a gene: 9. Germline V gives CDR1 SGDLS, CDR2 YYNGEE. The chain's CDR3 is CASSGPGTSGGHHTGELFF. The CDR3 DNA sequence: TGTGCCAGCAGCGGTCCCGGGACTAGCGGGGGGCATCACACCGGGGAGCTGTTTTTT.

The V gene is TRBV7-2, the J gene TRBJ2-7; D remains ambiguous. V lost 3 bases and J lost 5, with 14 bases in between. Per the germline V gene, CDR1 is SGHTA and CDR2 is FQGNSA. The CDR3 spans 14 residues. The CDR3 DNA reads as TGTGCCAGCAGCTTTTCGCTTAATGCTAACGAGCAGTACTTC. As protein: CASSFSLNANEQYF. Supplemented by reference TRBV7-2 and TRBJ2-7, the full variable domain reads GAGVSQSPSNKVTEKGKDVELRCDPISGHTALYWYRQSLGQGLEFLIYFQGNSAPDKSGLPSDRFSAERTGGSVSTLTIQRTQQEDSAVYLCASSFSLNANEQYFGPGTRLTVT.

This clone was counted a few times. This chain links TRBV14 with TRBJ2-2; no definite D call. V lost 2 bases to trimming and J lost 0 bases, with 10 bases between them. Germline-derived CDR1 and CDR2 are SGHDN and FVKESK. The CDR3 covers 16 residues. CDR3 region: CASSQTKTTNTGELFF. The CDR3 bases are TGTGCCAGCAGCCAAACTAAGACGACGAACACCGGGGAGCTGTTTTTT.

The chain joins TRBV7-8 to TRBJ1-5, with D unresolved. The ends were cut back, 1 base at V and 4 bases at J, with 5 bases in the middle. Germline V gene lookup returns CDR1 SGHVS and CDR2 FQNEAQ. This CDR3 spans 13 amino acids. CDR3 sequence (DNA): TGTGCCAGCAGCTTAGATCGGAATCAGCCCCAGCATTTT. Amino acid sequence: CASSLDRNQPQHF.

A single count supports this clone. The rearrangement joins TRBV9 to TRBJ1-2, with 7 bases matching TRBD1. Germline assignment: CDR1 SGDLS and CDR2 YYNGEE. V was clipped by 3 bases and J by 7 bases; unmatched bases: 6. The CDR3 spans 13 residues. The CDR3 protein is CASSDRGLGGYTF. CDR3 DNA sequence: TGTGCCAGCAGCGACAGGGGCTTAGGTGGCTACACCTTC.

This clone was observed a handful of times. The chain carries TRBV5-6 and TRBJ1-5; D is undetermined. This CDR3 is 14 amino acids long. Germline V gene sequence: CDR1 SGHDT, CDR2 YYEEEE. The ends were cut back, 0 bases at V and 4 bases at J, with 8 bases in the middle. In DNA form, the CDR3 reads TGTGCCAGCAGCTTGGAGAGGGAAAATCAGCCCCAGCATTTT. Amino acids: CASSLERENQPQHF.

The chain links TRBV5-4 to TRBJ2-3, with TRBD2 matching over 9 bases. The CDR3 has 16 residues. After removal of 1 base from V and 2 bases from J, the junction contained 5 bases not matched to a gene. Germline CDR1 reads SGHNT; CDR2 reads YYREEE (reference sequence). The CDR3 coding sequence is TGTGCCAGCAGCTTGTCTCTAGCGGGGATCACAGATACGCAGTATTTT. This gives the protein CASSLSLAGITDTQYF.

V is TRBV4-1 and J is TRBJ1-5; D remains ambiguous. V was clipped by 4 bases and J by 0 bases, with 4 bases between them. Germline CDR1 MGHRA, CDR2 YSYEKL. The CDR3 extends over 13 amino acids. CDR3 in DNA: TGCGCCAGCAGCCTAAATAGCAATCAGCCCCAGCATTTT. It encodes CASSLNSNQPQHF.

The chain uses TRBV10-3 and TRBJ1-1; D may be TRBD1 (6 bases). This CDR3 comprises 14 residues. The germline V gene encodes CDR1 ENHRY and CDR2 SYGVKD. Between the trimmed V and J ends, which lost 9 bases and 1 base, there was a span of 15 bases. CDR3 sequence reads: CAMNPGGRNTEAFF. CDR3 in DNA: TGTGCCATGAACCCCGGGGGGCGGAACACTGAAGCTTTCTTT.

This chain uses TRBV6-5 with TRBJ1-2; 7 nucleotides align to TRBD1. Looked up from germline, CDR1 is MNHEY and CDR2 is SVGAGI. This CDR3 spans 12 amino acids. V was clipped by 11 bases and J by 5 bases; unmatched bases: 8. CDR3 sequence reads: CAARDSRYGYTF. The CDR3 nucleotides are TGTGCCGCCCGGGACAGCCGTTATGGCTACACCTTC.

V gene TRBV6-1 combines with J gene TRBJ1-5, with TRBD1 matching 10 bases. The CDR3 consists of 16 residues. V lost 2 bases, J lost 3 bases, and 4 bases stayed unmatched. CDR1 and CDR2 (germline): MNHNS, SASEGT. CDR3 in amino acids: CASSELTGGDNQPQHF. In DNA, the CDR3 is TGTGCCAGCAGTGAATTGACAGGGGGCGACAATCAGCCCCAGCATTTT.

The rearrangement links TRBV21-1 to TRBJ2-5; TRBD1, the table's D call, lacks a check against the DNA. TRBV21-1 is annotated as a pseudogene. The CDR3 runs to 15 residues. CDR3 protein: CASGGGDRGRETQYF. CDR3 DNA: TGTGCCAGCGGGGGCGGGGACAGGGGGAGGGAGACCCAGTACTTC.

This chain uses TRBV6-6 with TRBJ1-2; 7 bases line up with TRBD1. The CDR3 is 13 residues long. V was pared by 8 bases and J by 1 base, with 4 bases of the junction left unmatched. From germline, CDR1 is MNHNY and CDR2 SVGAGI (reference sequence). Written as DNA, the CDR3 is TGTGCCAGCCTCGACAGGGATAACTATGGCTACACCTTC. It is translated as CASLDRDNYGYTF.